This TCR beta chain was identified during a study of blood T cell repertoires in COVID-19 (dated by TCRdb to about 2020). About the investigation overall: The collaborator samples originated in the United States, Italy and Spain and spanned the acute and convalescent phases of COVID-19. Samples came from the ongoing ImmuneRACE study (first 160 participants) plus 1,254 subjects from 6 global collaborators. Nearly every sample came with metadata listing a de-identified subject ID, COVID-19 status, age in years and sex. The dataset comprised deeply sampled blood TCRbeta repertoires from subjects exposed to, actively infected with, or recovered from COVID-19. A freely available public database, intended as a resource for researchers studying the immune response to SARS-CoV-2, is where the repertoires were released. Where HLA class I and class II types were available, the types were taken from metadata supplied by the sample provider, not from assay-based typing. The prospective study material was composed of cDNA or gDNA derived from T cells, B-cell-depleted T cells, or PBMCs. The investigation overall reported the following: How much clinical and demographic metadata was included differed by source and by participant, and the metadata was provided uncurated.

Participants in the prospective study were aged roughly 18 to 89 years, lived in about two dozen United States geographic areas, and enrolled through a virtual design. In the prospective study, cohorts were assigned on the basis of participant-reported clinical history obtained from a screening survey and a study questionnaire. For ImmuneRACE Cohort 3, a participant was defined as recovered based on two consecutive negative NP/OP PCR tests, clearance by a healthcare professional, or resolution of symptoms. Each participant in the prospective study had whole blood, serum and a nasopharyngeal or oropharyngeal swab collected by mobile phlebotomists. Over a 2-month period, participants in the prospective study had the option of providing additional blood draws and questionnaires. Before DNA extraction, blood samples from the prospective study were shipped at room temperature or frozen. The CDR3 contains 14 residues, cysteine and phenylalanine counted. The only DNA kept is the CDR3, 42 bases in frame from the first base. V is pared back by 7 bases and J by 6 bases, with 18 bases lying between the germline termini. CDR1 and CDR2, looked up from the germline V gene (reference sequence), are LNHDA and SQIVND.

As to this clone: Its antigen specificity is not known. No base qualities exist here, and no much larger clone lies one base off it.

TCRbeta CDR3 regions were amplified from genomic DNA by means of the immunoSEQ Assay, a bias-controlled multiplex PCR. On the authors' methods: Within the assay, amplification of reference gene primers was used to estimate how many nucleated cells each sample contained. To quantify the absolute abundance of each unique TCRbeta CDR3 rearrangement, sequence reads were collapsed and filtered. For each sample, productive Simpson clonality was calculated as the square root of Simpson's diversity index over productive rearrangements. TCRdb re-hosts the immuneACCESS table, in-frame sequences only. Its copies lack some clones; in the studies checked, an unresolved V gene accounts for under half of them, and the cause for the rest is not known. The V and J calls and clone size were taken over from that table, and D and trimming were inferred from the DNA. The sample yields about 150,000 clones; about 81% were counted once. About 7.3% of the sample is taken by the ten largest.

The sequence was obtained from a man aged 50-60 years who had recovered from COVID-19. The V and J segments used are TRBV19 and TRBJ1-2; TRBD1 might be the D gene, on 5 matching bases. Sequenced: PBMCs or T cells enriched from blood (not recorded which). Here is the DNA: TGTGCCAGTACGAGACCCGGGACTATTCATGGCTACACCTTC. Its translation is CASTRPGTIHGYTF.